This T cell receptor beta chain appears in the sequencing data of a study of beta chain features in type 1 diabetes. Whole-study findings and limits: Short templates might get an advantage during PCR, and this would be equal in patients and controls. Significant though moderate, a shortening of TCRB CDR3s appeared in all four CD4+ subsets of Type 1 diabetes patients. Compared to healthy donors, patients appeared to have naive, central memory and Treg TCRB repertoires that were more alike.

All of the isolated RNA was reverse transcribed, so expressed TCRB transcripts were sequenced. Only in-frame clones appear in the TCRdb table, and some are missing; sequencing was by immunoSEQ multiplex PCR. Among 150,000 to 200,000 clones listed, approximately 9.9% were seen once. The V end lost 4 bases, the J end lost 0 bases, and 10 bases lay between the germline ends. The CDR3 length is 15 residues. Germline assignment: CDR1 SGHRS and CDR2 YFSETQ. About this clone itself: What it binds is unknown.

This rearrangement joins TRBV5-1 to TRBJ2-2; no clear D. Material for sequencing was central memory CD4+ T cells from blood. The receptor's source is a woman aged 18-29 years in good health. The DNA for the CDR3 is TGCGCCAGCAGCCCGGAGAGGCCGAACACCGGGGAGCTGTTTTTT. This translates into CASSPERPNTGELFF.